This entry is about one T cell receptor (beta chain). Its target is not known. Between the trimmed V and J ends, which lost 0 bases and 4 bases, there was a span of 10 bases. Germline CDR1 reads MNHEY; CDR2 reads SVGAGI. The CDR3 totals 14 residues. Produced via immunoSEQ multiplex PCR; TCRdb's table is partial and in-frame only. Among about 18,000 clones listed, about 50% were seen once. The sample originates from a study of radiation and T cells in renal cell carcinoma. The study's findings and limits: Compared with controls, irradiated tumors had more, larger dominant CDR3 motifs. Sampling covered only about 1 g of each tumor. Irradiated tumors had higher TCR clonality than control tumors.

The treatment: 15 Gy SBRT to primary tumor, nephrectomy 4 weeks later. Nephrectomy followed 15 Gy stereotactic body radiation by 4 weeks. The receptor comes from a man aged 50-59 years with renal cell carcinoma. The starting material was tumor tissue, obtained from a patient whose treatment included radiotherapy and nephrectomy. The J gene is TRBJ2-7, the V gene TRBV6-5; D gene ambiguous. The CDR3 spells CASSYSEELYEQYF. CDR3 sequence (DNA): TGTGCCAGCAGTTACTCGGAAGAATTATACGAGCAGTACTTC.